Below, one T cell receptor beta chain is given with its context. This sample stems from a study of blood T cell repertoires in COVID-19. Only in-frame clones appear in the TCRdb table, and some are missing; sequencing was by immunoSEQ multiplex PCR. The sample lists about 220,000 clones; 84% were seen once. The CDR3 extends over 17 amino acids. The germline CDR1 and CDR2 sequences are MDHEN and SYDVKM. V lost 7 bases to trimming and J lost 0 bases; unmatched junction nucleotides: 8. The clonotype comes from a woman aged 60 to 75 who had recovered from COVID-19. Sequenced sample: peripheral blood. The V and J genes are TRBV28 and TRBJ2-6, with 8 bases aligning to TRBD1. CDR3 protein: CASTGTGFSSGANVLTF. In nucleotides, the CDR3 is TGTGCCAGCACCGGGACAGGCTTTTCCTCTGGGGCCAACGTCCTGACTTTC.